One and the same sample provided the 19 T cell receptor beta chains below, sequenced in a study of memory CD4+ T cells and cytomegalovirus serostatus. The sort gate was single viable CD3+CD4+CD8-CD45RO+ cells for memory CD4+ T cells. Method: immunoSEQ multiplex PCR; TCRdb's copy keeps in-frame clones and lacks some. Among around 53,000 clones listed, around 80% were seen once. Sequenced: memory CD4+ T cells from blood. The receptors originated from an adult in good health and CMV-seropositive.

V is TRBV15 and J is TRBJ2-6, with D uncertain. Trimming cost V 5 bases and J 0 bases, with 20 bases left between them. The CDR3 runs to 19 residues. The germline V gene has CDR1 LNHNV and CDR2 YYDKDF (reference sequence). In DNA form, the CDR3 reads TGTGCCACCAGCTATGAGAGAAATCGGATGAGCTCTGGGGCCAACGTCCTGACTTTC. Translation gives CATSYERNRMSSGANVLTF.

CDR3 amino acids: CASSPPGVDIRNYGYTF. CDR3 in DNA: TGTGCCAGCTCACCACCGGGGGTGGACATACGTAATTATGGCTACACCTTC. V is TRBV18 and J is TRBJ1-2, with D possibly being TRBD1 (5 bases). This CDR3 is 17 amino acids long. The V end was cut by 0 bases, the J end by 5 bases, with 19 bases between. Germline V gene sequence: CDR1 KGHSH, CDR2 LQKENI.

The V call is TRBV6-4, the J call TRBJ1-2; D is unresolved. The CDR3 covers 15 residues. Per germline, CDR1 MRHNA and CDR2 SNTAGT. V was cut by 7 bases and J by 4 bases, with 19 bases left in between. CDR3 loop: CASTPLGAGLYGYTF. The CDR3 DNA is TGTGCCAGCACCCCCTTGGGTGCAGGTCTCTATGGCTACACCTTC.

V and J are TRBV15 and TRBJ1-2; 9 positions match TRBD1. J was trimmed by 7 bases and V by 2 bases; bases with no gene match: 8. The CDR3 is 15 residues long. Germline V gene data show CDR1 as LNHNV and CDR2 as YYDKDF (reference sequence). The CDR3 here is CATSRNNRGLGGYTF. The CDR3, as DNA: TGTGCCACCAGCAGAAACAACAGGGGGCTTGGTGGCTACACCTTC.

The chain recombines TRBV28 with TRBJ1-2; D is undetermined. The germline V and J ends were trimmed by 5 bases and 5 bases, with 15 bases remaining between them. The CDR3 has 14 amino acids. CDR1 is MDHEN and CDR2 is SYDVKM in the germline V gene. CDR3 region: CASSTGGLLYGYTF. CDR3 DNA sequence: TGTGCCAGCAGTACCGGAGGACTCCTTTATGGCTACACCTTC.

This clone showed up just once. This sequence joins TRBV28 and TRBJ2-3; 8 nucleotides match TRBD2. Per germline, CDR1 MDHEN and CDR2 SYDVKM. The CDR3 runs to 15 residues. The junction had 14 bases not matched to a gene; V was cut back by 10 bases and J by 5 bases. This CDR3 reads CATIYGSGSVDTQYF. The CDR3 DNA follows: TGTGCCACCATATATGGCAGCGGGAGTGTAGATACGCAGTATTTT.

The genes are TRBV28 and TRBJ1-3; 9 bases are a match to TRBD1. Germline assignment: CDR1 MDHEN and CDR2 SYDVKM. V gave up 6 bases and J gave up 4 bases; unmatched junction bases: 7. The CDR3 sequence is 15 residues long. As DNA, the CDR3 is TGTGCCAGCAGCCCCGGCGGACAGGGGGGAAACACCATATATTTT. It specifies CASSPGGQGGNTIYF.

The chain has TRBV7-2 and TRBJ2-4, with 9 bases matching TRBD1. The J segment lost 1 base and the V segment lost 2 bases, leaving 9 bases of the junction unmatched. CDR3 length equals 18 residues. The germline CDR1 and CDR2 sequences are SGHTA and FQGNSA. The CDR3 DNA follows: TGTGCCAGCAGCTTATATGGACAGGGGTTGAAGGCCAAAAACATTCAGTACTTC. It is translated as CASSLYGQGLKAKNIQYF.

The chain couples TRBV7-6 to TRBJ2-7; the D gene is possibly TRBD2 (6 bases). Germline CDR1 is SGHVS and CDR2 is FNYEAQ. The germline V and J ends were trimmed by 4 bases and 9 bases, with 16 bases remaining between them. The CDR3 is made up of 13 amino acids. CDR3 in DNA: TGTGCCAGCAGCTCCCCGGGACTTCACGTGCAGTACTTC. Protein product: CASSSPGLHVQYF.

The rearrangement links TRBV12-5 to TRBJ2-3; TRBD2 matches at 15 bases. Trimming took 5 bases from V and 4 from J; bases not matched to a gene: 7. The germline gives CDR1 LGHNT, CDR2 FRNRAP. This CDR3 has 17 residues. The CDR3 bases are TGTGCTAGTGGTATGGGGACTAGCGGGGGGCTTGCAGATACGCAGTATTTT. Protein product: CASGMGTSGGLADTQYF.

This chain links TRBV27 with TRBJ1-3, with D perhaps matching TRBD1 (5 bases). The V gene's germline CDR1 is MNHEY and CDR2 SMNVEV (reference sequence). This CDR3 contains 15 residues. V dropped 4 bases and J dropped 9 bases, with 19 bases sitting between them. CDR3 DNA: TGTGCCAGCAGTTCCCGGACTCCGAGGGGAGCCACCATATATTTT. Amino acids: CASSSRTPRGATIYF.

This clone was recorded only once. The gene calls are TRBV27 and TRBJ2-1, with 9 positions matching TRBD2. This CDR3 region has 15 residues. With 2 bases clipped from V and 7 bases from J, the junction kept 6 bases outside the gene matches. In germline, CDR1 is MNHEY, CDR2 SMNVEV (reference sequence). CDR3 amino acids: CASSLLAGHGNEQFF. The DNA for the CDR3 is TGTGCCAGCAGTTTACTAGCGGGGCATGGGAATGAGCAGTTCTTC.

CDR3: CASSLGVYEQYF. The CDR3 region has the DNA TGTGCCAGCAGCTTAGGAGTCTACGAGCAGTACTTC. V gene TRBV11-2 combines with J gene TRBJ2-7; unclear D gene. Germline CDR1 SGHAT, CDR2 FQNNGV. The CDR3 contains 12 residues. Between the trimmed V and J ends, which lost 1 base and 3 bases, there was a span of 4 bases. The full variable domain, rest sourced from reference TRBV11-2 and TRBJ2-7, is EAGVAQSPRYKIIEKRQSVAFWCNPISGHATLYWYQQILGQGPKLLIQFQNNGVVDDSQLPKDRFSAERLKGVDSTLKIQPAKLEDSAVYLCASSLGVYEQYFGPGTRLTVT.

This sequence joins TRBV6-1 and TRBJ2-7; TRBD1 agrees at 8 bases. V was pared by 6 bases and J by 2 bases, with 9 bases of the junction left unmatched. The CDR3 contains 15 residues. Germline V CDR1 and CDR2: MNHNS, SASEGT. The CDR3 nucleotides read TGTGCCAGCAGCTCTGGTCCGGGACAGGCCTACGAGCAGTACTTC. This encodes CASSSGPGQAYEQYF.

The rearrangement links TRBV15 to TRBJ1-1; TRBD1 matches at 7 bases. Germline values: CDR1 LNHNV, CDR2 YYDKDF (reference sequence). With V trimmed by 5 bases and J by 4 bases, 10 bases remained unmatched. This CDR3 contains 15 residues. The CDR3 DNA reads TGTGCCACCAGCGTACGACCAGGGGGTGGCACTGAAGCTTTCTTT. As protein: CATSVRPGGGTEAFF.

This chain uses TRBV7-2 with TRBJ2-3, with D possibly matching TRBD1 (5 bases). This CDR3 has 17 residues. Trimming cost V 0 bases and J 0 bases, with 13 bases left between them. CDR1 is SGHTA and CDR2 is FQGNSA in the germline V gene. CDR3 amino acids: CASSLATAGPSTDTQYF. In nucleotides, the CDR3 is TGTGCCAGCAGCTTAGCCACTGCAGGGCCCAGCACAGATACGCAGTATTTT. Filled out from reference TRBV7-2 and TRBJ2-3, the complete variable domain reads GAGVSQSPSNKVTEKGKDVELRCDPISGHTALYWYRQSLGQGLEFLIYFQGNSAPDKSGLPSDRFSAERTGGSVSTLTIQRTQQEDSAVYLCASSLATAGPSTDTQYFGPGTRLTVL.

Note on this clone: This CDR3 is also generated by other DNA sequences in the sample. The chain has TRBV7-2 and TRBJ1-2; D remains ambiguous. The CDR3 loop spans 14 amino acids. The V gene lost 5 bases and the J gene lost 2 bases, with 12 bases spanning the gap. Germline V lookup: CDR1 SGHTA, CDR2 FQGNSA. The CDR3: CASSPSPGNYGYTF. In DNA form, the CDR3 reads TGTGCCAGCAGCCCCTCCCCGGGGAACTATGGCTACACCTTC.

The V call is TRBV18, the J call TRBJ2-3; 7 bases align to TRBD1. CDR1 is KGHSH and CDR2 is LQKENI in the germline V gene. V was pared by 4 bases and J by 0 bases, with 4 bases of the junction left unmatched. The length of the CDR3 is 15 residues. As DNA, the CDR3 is TGTGCCAGCTCACGCCAGACAGGGAGCACAGATACGCAGTATTTT. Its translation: CASSRQTGSTDTQYF.

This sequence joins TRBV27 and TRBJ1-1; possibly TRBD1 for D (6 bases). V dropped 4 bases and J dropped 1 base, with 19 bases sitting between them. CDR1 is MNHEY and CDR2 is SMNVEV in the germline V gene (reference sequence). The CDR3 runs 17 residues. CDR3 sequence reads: CASSSTRAGQSNTEAFF. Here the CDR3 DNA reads TGTGCCAGCAGTTCGACAAGGGCGGGACAATCGAACACTGAAGCTTTCTTT.